The next 31 T cell receptor beta chains were all read from a single sample in a study of post-analysis software for immune sequencing data. The study's findings and limits: With TRBV5-6, TRBV5-1 and TRBV20-1 included, about five TRBV segments were more frequent in patients than in controls.

Antigen specificity for these receptors is unknown. cDNA libraries of TCR beta carried unique molecular identifiers. TCRdb ran MiXCR on the PCR reads and lists one entry per CDR3 protein. The sample records about 820,000 distinct CDR3 sequences, 53% being singletons. The sequencing sample was made of blood. The receptors originated from a girl aged 5 to 17 with multiple sclerosis.

The chain has TRBV6-1 and TRBJ2-7; 9 nucleotides align to TRBD1. CDR1 MNHNS and CDR2 SASEGT come from the germline V gene. V lost 6 bases to trimming and J lost 4 bases; unmatched junction nucleotides: 10. The CDR3 loop spans 15 amino acids. The CDR3 here is CASSPRTGEGYEQYF. CDR3 bases: TGTGCCAGCAGCCCCCGGACAGGGGAAGGGTACGAGCAGTACTTC.

The V call is TRBV5-1, the J call TRBJ2-4; 16 bases align to TRBD2. The J call is doubtful: the DNA matches TRBJ2-7 better. The CDR3 is 18 residues long. Germline V lookup: CDR1 SGHRS, CDR2 YFSETQ. In DNA, the CDR3 is TGCGCCAGCAGCTTGACACTTGGGACTAGCGGGAGGGCCTACGAGCAGTACTTC. It translates to CASSLTLGTSGRAYEQYF.

The chain employs TRBV29-1 and TRBJ2-3; possible D gene TRBD1, 6 bases. V was cut by 1 base and J by 3 bases, with 20 bases left in between. Germline V CDR1 and CDR2: SQVTM, ANQGSEA. The CDR3 totals 17 residues. CDR3: CSVEVLRQGKMTDTQYF. DNA of the CDR3: TGCAGCGTTGAAGTCCTCCGCCAGGGGAAGATGACAGATACGCAGTATTTT.

This clonotype was observed a few times. This chain joins TRBV12-3 or TRBV12-4 and TRBJ1-5; perhaps TRBD1 as D (6 bases). The CDR3 loop spans 16 amino acids. Trimming pared 3 bases from V and 11 bases from J, leaving 23 bases between. The CDR3 reads CASSFDWGAEGETQHF. The CDR3 nucleotides read TGTGCCAGCAGTTTTGATTGGGGAGCCGAGGGGGAGACCCAGCATTTT.

V and J are TRBV29-1 and TRBJ2-1; D remains ambiguous. Trimming cost V 5 bases and J 1 base, with 9 bases left between them. This CDR3 region has 13 residues. CDR1 and CDR2 from the germline V gene are SQVTM and ANQGSEA. CDR3 loop: CSVRKRSYNEQFF. In DNA, the CDR3 is TGCAGCGTTAGGAAGCGATCCTACAATGAGCAGTTCTTC.

This clonotype showed up just a few times. The chain uses TRBV6-1 and TRBJ1-2, with D unresolved. Trimming took 0 bases from V and 8 from J, leaving 16 bases between them. Germline V gene lookup returns CDR1 MNHNS and CDR2 SASEGT. This CDR3 spans 15 amino acids. CDR3 sequence: CASSEAGRPFGGYTF. In DNA, the CDR3 is TGTGCCAGCAGTGAAGCAGGTCGCCCTTTTGGCGGCTACACCTTC.

This sequence joins TRBV29-1 and TRBJ1-5, with D perhaps matching TRBD1 (6 bases). Germline loops: CDR1 SQVTM, CDR2 ANQGSEA. V was cut by 2 bases and J by 0 bases, with 20 bases left in between. The CDR3 is 18 residues long. The CDR3 region has the DNA TGCAGCGTTGAAAGAGGGACATTGGGCGGGTATAGCAATCAGCCCCAGCATTTT. Translation gives CSVERGTLGGYSNQPQHF.

J is TRBJ2-7 and V is TRBV20-1; D not resolved. CDR1 and CDR2 from the germline V gene are DFQATT and SNEGSKA (reference sequence). The CDR3 extends over 11 amino acids. The germline V and J ends were trimmed by 0 bases and 8 bases, with 8 bases remaining between them. The DNA for the CDR3 is TGCAGTGCTAGAGAGCAATCGCAGCAGTACTTC. Translating it yields CSAREQSQQYF.

The chain is built from TRBV20-1 and TRBJ1-5; TRBD1 matches at 8 bases. The V and J ends lost 0 bases and 9 bases, in that order; junction bases with no gene match: 16. The germline V gene encodes CDR1 DFQATT and CDR2 SNEGSKA (reference sequence). This CDR3 region has 17 residues. The CDR3 DNA is TGCAGTGCTAGAGATCGGGGGACAGGCGGGAGCAATATGCCCCAGCATTTT. Its protein is CSARDRGTGGSNMPQHF.

This rearrangement joins TRBV6-1 to TRBJ2-5, with TRBD1 as a possible D gene (6 bases). Germline-derived CDR1 and CDR2 are MNHNS and SASEGT. The V end lost 2 bases, the J end lost 0 bases, and 10 bases lay between the germline ends. The CDR3 sequence is 15 residues long. Written as DNA, the CDR3 is TGTGCCAGCAGTGAATTGACAGGAAACCAAGAGACCCAGTACTTC. Protein sequence: CASSELTGNQETQYF.

The chain uses TRBV5-1 and TRBJ2-7; D is unclear. The V gene's germline CDR1 is SGHRS and CDR2 YFSETQ. The CDR3 runs to 13 residues. V dropped 4 bases and J dropped 4 bases, with 12 bases sitting between them. DNA of the CDR3: TGCGCCAGCAGCCCAATCCTCGGATACGAGCAGTACTTC. Its translation is CASSPILGYEQYF.

This clonotype was seen more than once but under ten times. The chain recombines TRBV2 with TRBJ2-4; 13 nucleotides match TRBD2. V was pared by 4 bases and J by 1 base, with 4 bases of the junction left unmatched. There are 17 residues in the CDR3. Germline lookup yields CDR1 SNHLY and CDR2 FYNNEI. Written as DNA, the CDR3 is TGTGCCAGCAGTGGGTGGACTAGCGGGAGTGCCAAAAACATTCAGTACTTC. It is translated as CASSGWTSGSAKNIQYF. The full variable domain, completed using reference TRBV2 and TRBJ2-4, is EPEVTQTPSHQVTQMGQEVILRCVPISNHLYFYWYRQILGQKVEFLVSFYNNEISEKSEIFDDQFSVERPDGSNFTLKIRSTKLEDSAMYFCASSGWTSGSAKNIQYFGAGTRLSVL.

This clonotype has only a few counts. The chain employs TRBV20-1 and TRBJ2-7, with TRBD2 matching over 9 bases. Germline V gene data show CDR1 as DFQATT and CDR2 as SNEGSKA (reference sequence). The CDR3 has 16 amino acids. V lost 0 bases and J lost 3; bases outside the gene matches: 9. The CDR3 is CSARDWSSGGYYEQYF. The CDR3 DNA sequence: TGCAGTGCTAGAGATTGGAGTAGCGGGGGATACTACGAGCAGTACTTC.

This clonotype showed up just a few times. The V and J genes are TRBV12-3 or TRBV12-4 and TRBJ1-2, with a tentative D call TRBD1 (5 bases). V dropped 5 bases and J dropped 0 bases, with 10 bases sitting between them. The CDR3 totals 14 residues. The CDR3 loop is CASSGGQANYGYTF. CDR3 nucleotides: TGTGCCAGCAGTGGGGGTCAGGCTAACTATGGCTACACCTTC.

V and J are TRBV3-1 and TRBJ2-7; D not certain. V was cut by 3 bases and J by 2 bases, with 5 bases left in between. From germline, CDR1 is LGHDT and CDR2 YNNKEL (reference sequence). The length of the CDR3 is 12 residues. The CDR3 region has the DNA TGTGCCAGCAGCCAGCTTGCCTACGAGCAGTACTTC. Its translation: CASSQLAYEQYF.

In its sample, this clonotype was seen once. The rearrangement uses TRBV11-2 and TRBJ1-2, with 9 bases fitting TRBD1. CDR1 is SGHAT and CDR2 is FQNNGV in the germline V gene. The trim removed 3 bases at V and 8 bases at J, leaving 4 bases unmatched. The CDR3 has 13 residues. CDR3 sequence (DNA): TGTGCCAGCAGCTTTGGGACAGGGCTCGGCTACACCTTC. This codes for CASSFGTGLGYTF.

This chain joins TRBV27 and TRBJ2-1, with 9 bases matching TRBD2. Germline V lookup: CDR1 MNHEY, CDR2 SMNVEV (reference sequence). The ends lost 4 bases at V and 4 bases at J; junction bases unmatched: 8. The CDR3 is 16 amino acids. CDR3 amino acids: CASSYSGSFLYNEQFF. In nucleotides, the CDR3 is TGTGCCAGCAGTTATAGCGGGAGTTTCCTGTACAATGAGCAGTTCTTC.

The chain has TRBV14 and TRBJ2-1; D is tentatively TRBD1 or TRBD2 (5 bases each). There are 16 residues in the CDR3. V dropped 5 bases and J dropped 4 bases, with 18 bases sitting between them. CDR1 and CDR2 from the germline V gene are SGHDN and FVKESK. The CDR3 loop is CASSEPGLGVYNEQFF. The DNA for the CDR3 is TGTGCCAGCAGCGAACCGGGCCTGGGGGTGTACAATGAGCAGTTCTTC.

V and J are TRBV7-3 and TRBJ2-3; D remains unclear. CDR1 and CDR2 from the germline V gene are SGHTA and FQGTGA. V was shortened by 1 base and J by 6 bases, with 8 bases between the two germline ends. This CDR3 has 13 amino acids. CDR3 in DNA: TGTGCCAGCAGCTTAATAATGGAGGATACGCAGTATTTT. This translates into CASSLIMEDTQYF.

The CDR3, as DNA: TGTGCCACCAGCACTACAGGGGGTCGCGGTCAGCCCCAGCATTTT. This translates into CATSTTGGRGQPQHF. This chain links TRBV15 with TRBJ1-5; the match to TRBD1 covers 8 bases. CDR1 is LNHNV, CDR2 YYDKDF, per germline (reference sequence). The CDR3 covers 15 residues. J was trimmed by 6 bases and V by 4 bases; bases with no gene match: 8.

This chain connects TRBV5-1 to TRBJ2-7; a possible D gene is TRBD2 (6 bases). V lost 4 bases, J lost 6 bases, and 14 bases lay in between. Germline lookup yields CDR1 SGHRS and CDR2 YFSETQ. The CDR3 is 13 residues long. CDR3 DNA: TGCGCCAGCAGCGGGGACCGGAGGGGCGAGCAGTACTTC. Its protein is CASSGDRRGEQYF.

This clonotype has only a few counts. The chain joins TRBV7-9 to TRBJ1-2, with D uncertain. The V end was cut by 1 base, the J end by 5 bases, with 17 bases between. Germline CDR1 and CDR2: SEHNR and FQNEAQ (reference sequence). CDR3 length equals 16 residues. CDR3 DNA sequence: TGTGCCAGCAGCTTAGTAGAGACCTCGGTCGGGTATGGCTACACCTTC. Protein: CASSLVETSVGYGYTF.

This sequence joins TRBV2 and TRBJ2-3; 12 bases agree with TRBD2. The CDR3 totals 13 residues. V lost 8 bases and J lost 4; bases outside the gene matches: 1. Per germline, CDR1 SNHLY and CDR2 FYNNEI. The CDR3 loop is CASGLAGSDTQYF. The DNA for the CDR3 is TGTGCCAGCGGACTAGCGGGGTCAGATACGCAGTATTTT.

The chain links TRBV3-1 to TRBJ2-1; no firm D call. The germline V and J ends were trimmed by 4 bases and 7 bases, with 11 bases remaining between them. Germline-derived CDR1 and CDR2 are LGHDT and YNNKEL (reference sequence). The CDR3 runs to 13 residues. The CDR3 spells CASSPRGVNEQFF. DNA of the CDR3: TGTGCCAGCAGCCCACGTGGGGTAAATGAGCAGTTCTTC.

The chain employs TRBV20-1 and TRBJ1-5; the D is unclear. In germline, CDR1 is DFQATT, CDR2 SNEGSKA (reference sequence). V shed 0 bases and J shed 2 bases, with 17 bases lying between them. This CDR3 has 17 amino acids. The chain's CDR3 is CSARDSVGRWGNQPQHF. CDR3 sequence (DNA): TGCAGTGCTAGAGATTCGGTTGGGAGGTGGGGCAATCAGCCCCAGCATTTT.

The CDR3 spells CVGGEMSYEQYF. Here the CDR3 DNA reads TGTGTGGGGGGGGAGATGTCCTACGAGCAGTACTTC. The chain joins TRBV2 to TRBJ2-7; 7 nucleotides line up with TRBD2. In germline, CDR1 is SNHLY, CDR2 FYNNEI. The CDR3 contains 12 residues.

The chain is built from TRBV4-1 and TRBJ2-5, with TRBD2 matching 9 bases. This CDR3 has 16 amino acids. The trim removed 0 bases at V and 1 base at J, leaving 3 bases unmatched. Germline V CDR1 and CDR2: MGHRA, YSYEKL. The CDR3 loop is CASSQEFSGGQETQYF. The CDR3 DNA reads as TGCGCCAGCAGCCAAGAATTTAGCGGGGGCCAAGAGACCCAGTACTTC.

This chain uses TRBV5-1 with TRBJ2-1, with 7 bases matching TRBD2. Germline-derived CDR1 and CDR2 are SGHRS and YFSETQ. V lost 5 bases and J lost 5; bases outside the gene matches: 7. This CDR3 is built from 14 residues. Here the CDR3 DNA reads TGCGCCAGCAGATGGCGGGAGTTCGACAATGAGCAGTTCTTC. Translated: CASRWREFDNEQFF.

The chain recombines TRBV9 with TRBJ1-1; D unresolved. V dropped 3 bases and J dropped 1 base, with 13 bases sitting between them. Germline CDR1 reads SGDLS; CDR2 reads YYNGEE. The CDR3 has 15 amino acids. This CDR3 reads CASSAGPSGNTEAFF. The CDR3 DNA reads TGTGCCAGCAGCGCGGGCCCCTCGGGGAACACTGAAGCTTTCTTT.

V is TRBV6-5 and J is TRBJ2-3, with D unclear. CDR3 length: 14 residues. Between the trimmed V and J ends, which lost 2 bases and 4 bases, there was a span of 10 bases. Germline V gives CDR1 MNHEY, CDR2 SVGAGI. Here the CDR3 DNA reads TGTGCCAGCAGTTACAGTACCGAGGCAGATACGCAGTATTTT. Translated, it gives CASSYSTEADTQYF.

V and J are TRBV20-1 and TRBJ1-5; TRBD1 is a possible D gene (6 bases). V shed 5 bases and J shed 4 bases, with 18 bases lying between them. This CDR3 has 15 residues. Germline V gene lookup returns CDR1 DFQATT and CDR2 SNEGSKA (reference sequence). CDR3 DNA sequence: TGCAGTGCTCGGACAGTAGGGGCGCGGAATCAGCCCCAGCATTTT. Residues: CSARTVGARNQPQHF.